These 11 T cell receptor beta chains came from one sample sequenced in a study of blood T cell repertoires in COVID-19. This table comes from immunoSEQ multiplex PCR, and its TCRdb copy is limited to in-frame clones, with some not included. The repertoire consists of about 200,000 clones, with about 84% occurring once and the leading ten covering over 10%. The sequenced sample consisted of peripheral blood. These receptors all come from a human donor in a cohort sampled during active COVID-19.

The gene calls are TRBV9 and TRBJ1-5, with 7 nucleotides matching TRBD1. J was trimmed by 4 bases and V by 3 bases; bases with no gene match: 13. Germline V gene data show CDR1 as SGDLS and CDR2 as YYNGEE. The CDR3 has 17 residues. The chain's CDR3 is CASSAPLQGQWNQPQHF. The CDR3 DNA reads TGTGCCAGCAGCGCCCCCCTCCAGGGACAGTGGAATCAGCCCCAGCATTTT.

The chain employs TRBV28 and TRBJ1-5, with 7 bases that match TRBD1. There are 15 residues in the CDR3. CDR1 and CDR2 (germline): MDHEN, SYDVKM. The V gene end was trimmed by 5 bases and the J gene end by 0 bases; junction bases not matched to a gene: 4. The CDR3 loop reads CASSQYRGSNQPQHF. The DNA of the CDR3 is TGTGCCAGCAGTCAATACAGGGGTAGCAATCAGCCCCAGCATTTT.

This clone was detected only once. This chain uses TRBV7-2 with TRBJ1-1, with D possibly matching TRBD1 (6 bases). Germline V CDR1 and CDR2: SGHTA, FQGNSA. The CDR3 covers 13 residues. V was trimmed by 4 bases and J by 8 bases, leaving 14 bases between them. CDR3 bases: TGTGCCAGCAGCTCGTACAGGGAAGGGGAAGCTTTCTTT. Translating it yields CASSSYREGEAFF.

V gene TRBV19 combines with J gene TRBJ2-3; the match to TRBD1 covers 10 bases. Germline CDR1 and CDR2: LNHDA and SQIVND (reference sequence). J gave up 5 bases and V 7 bases, and 9 bases lay outside the gene matches. The CDR3 spans 15 residues. The CDR3 nucleotides read TGTGCCAGTACACCTAGACAGGGGGCAGGAGATACGCAGTATTTT. This gives the protein CASTPRQGAGDTQYF.

The chain combines TRBV20-1 with TRBJ2-7, with unresolved D. Trimming removed 0 bases from V and 9 bases from J, with 9 bases in between. Per the germline V gene, CDR1 is DFQATT and CDR2 is SNEGSKA (reference sequence). The CDR3 runs to 11 residues. In DNA, the CDR3 is TGCAGTGCTAGAGACACTCCAGGGCAGTACTTC. Translating it yields CSARDTPGQYF.

The V gene is TRBV6-4, the J gene TRBJ2-2, with TRBD2 matching 8 bases. The germline CDR1 and CDR2 sequences are MRHNA and SNTAGT. The CDR3 covers 17 residues. After removal of 4 bases from V and 2 bases from J, the junction contained 9 bases not matched to a gene. CDR3 residues: CASSAQSGGRNTGELFF. DNA of the CDR3: TGTGCCAGCAGTGCCCAGTCGGGAGGGCGTAACACCGGGGAGCTGTTTTTT.

The CDR3 DNA follows: TGCGCCAGCAGCCCTACCTGGACTGGCGGGTTACAGACCCAGTACTTC. Translation: CASSPTWTGGLQTQYF. The rearrangement uses TRBV5-1 and TRBJ2-5; D perhaps matches TRBD2 (5 bases). Deletions cut 4 bases from V and 6 bases from J, with 22 bases between. Germline V gene lookup returns CDR1 SGHRS and CDR2 YFSETQ. The CDR3 consists of 16 residues.

This clone came up a few times. The rearrangement uses TRBV9 and TRBJ2-2; maybe TRBD1 (5 bases). V shed 2 bases and J shed 0 bases, with 8 bases lying between them. Germline V gene data show CDR1 as SGDLS and CDR2 as YYNGEE. CDR3 length equals 15 residues. CDR3 loop: CASSVIGANTGELFF. In DNA, the CDR3 is TGTGCCAGCAGCGTCATAGGGGCGAACACCGGGGAGCTGTTTTTT.

The genes are TRBV5-1 and TRBJ1-3; TRBD1 agrees at 9 bases. Germline V gene sequence: CDR1 SGHRS, CDR2 YFSETQ. V lost 4 bases and J lost 5; bases outside the gene matches: 4. The CDR3 has 14 residues. In nucleotides, the CDR3 is TGCGCCAGCAGCCAAGACAGGGGGAGAAACACCATATATTTT. This encodes CASSQDRGRNTIYF.

The V and J genes are TRBV19 and TRBJ2-7, with TRBD2 matching over 9 bases. J gave up 5 bases and V 3 bases, and 5 bases lay outside the gene matches. The CDR3 is 14 amino acids. Germline assignment: CDR1 LNHDA and CDR2 SQIVND (reference sequence). The CDR3 spells CASSIEGLADEQYF. As DNA, the CDR3 is TGTGCCAGTAGTATTGAGGGACTAGCCGACGAGCAGTACTTC. The full variable domain, its missing parts supplied by reference TRBV19 and TRBJ2-7, is DGGITQSPKYLFRKEGQNVTLSCEQNLNHDAMYWYRQDPGQGLRLIYYSQIVNDFQKGDIAEGYSVSREKKESFPLTVTSAQKNPTAFYLCASSIEGLADEQYFGPGTRLTVT.

The chain carries TRBV6-5 and TRBJ1-3; possible D gene TRBD1, 6 bases. Between the trimmed V and J ends, which lost 5 bases and 1 base, there was a span of 9 bases. This CDR3 spans 14 amino acids. Per germline, CDR1 MNHEY and CDR2 SVGAGI. Here the CDR3 reads CASSPDRSGNTIYF. The CDR3 nucleotides read TGTGCCAGCAGTCCCGACAGGTCTGGAAACACCATATATTTT.